Below, 25 T cell receptor beta chains from the same sample are listed, as sequenced in a study of blood T cell repertoires in COVID-19. Assay: immunoSEQ multiplex PCR; the TCRdb copy retains only in-frame clones and omits some. Of approximately 110,000 clones in the sample, 85% were seen once. What was sequenced was peripheral blood. The origin of the receptors is an older woman with COVID-19, enrolled during active disease.

V is TRBV4-1 and J is TRBJ1-1; TRBD1 might be the D (5 bases). Trimming cost V 0 bases and J 8 bases, with 10 bases left between them. Germline CDR1 reads MGHRA; CDR2 reads YSYEKL. There are 13 residues in the CDR3. Written as DNA, the CDR3 is TGCGCCAGCAGCCAAGAGGGGGGACCCGAAGCTTTCTTT. Translated: CASSQEGGPEAFF.

This clone was counted a few times. The chain recombines TRBV5-1 with TRBJ2-7; possibly TRBD2 for D (6 bases). CDR3 length: 15 residues. Germline loops: CDR1 SGHRS, CDR2 YFSETQ. With 4 bases removed from V and 3 bases from J, the gap between germline ends came to 17 bases. The DNA for the CDR3 is TGCGCCAGCAGCCCGGAGGGGACCAGGAACTACGAGCAGTACTTC. This codes for CASSPEGTRNYEQYF.

CDR3 nucleotide sequence: TGCGCCAGCAGCCAAGGATCCGGGGATGAAGCTTTCTTT. Translation: CASSQGSGDEAFF. J is TRBJ1-1 and V is TRBV4-3; D is unresolved. This CDR3 contains 13 residues. V was trimmed by 1 base and J by 7 bases, leaving 10 bases between them. Germline V gene lookup returns CDR1 LGHNA and CDR2 YSLEER.

The chain uses TRBV4-1 and TRBJ1-6, with unresolved D. The germline V and J ends were trimmed by 2 bases and 7 bases, with 6 bases remaining between them. This CDR3 is built from 13 residues. CDR1 is MGHRA, CDR2 YSYEKL, per germline. CDR3 coding DNA: TGCGCCAGCAGCCAACTACAGAATTCACCCCTCCACTTT. It translates to CASSQLQNSPLHF.

This chain connects TRBV5-4 to TRBJ2-5; 8 bases match TRBD1. With V trimmed by 6 bases and J by 2 bases, 12 bases remained unmatched. Germline V gives CDR1 SGHNT, CDR2 YYREEE (reference sequence). This CDR3 has 16 amino acids. The CDR3 sequence is CASTNQAQGAQETQYF. CDR3 nucleotides: TGTGCCAGCACCAACCAAGCCCAGGGGGCTCAAGAGACCCAGTACTTC.

The V and J genes are TRBV5-1 and TRBJ2-2, with 8 bases that match TRBD1. V trimming: 4 bases; J trimming: 5 bases; junction bases outside the gene matches: 7. The germline CDR1 and CDR2 sequences are SGHRS and YFSETQ. The CDR3 covers 15 residues. The CDR3 loop reads CASSLRDRRTGELFF. CDR3 coding DNA: TGCGCCAGCAGCCTCCGGGACAGGAGAACCGGGGAGCTGTTTTTT.

The chain recombines TRBV12-3 or TRBV12-4 with TRBJ2-6; the D is unclear. Trimming stripped 5 bases from V and 5 bases from J, with 7 bases between. CDR3 length: 13 amino acids. Here the CDR3 DNA reads TGTGCCAGCAGTCTGGCTCGGGCCAACGTCCTGACTTTC. Translating it yields CASSLARANVLTF.

V usage is TRBV9 and J usage is TRBJ1-2; possible D gene TRBD1, 5 bases. The CDR3 length is 16 residues. V was clipped by 0 bases and J by 4 bases, with 16 bases between them. CDR1 is SGDLS and CDR2 is YYNGEE in the germline V gene. DNA of the CDR3: TGTGCCAGCAGCGTAGACCCTGGAACCGACAGCTATGGCTACACCTTC. It codes for CASSVDPGTDSYGYTF.

This clone was detected only a few times. This chain links TRBV19 with TRBJ1-2, with TRBD1 identical over 7 bases. The CDR3 is 16 amino acids. Trimming removed 7 bases from V and 8 bases from J; junction bases left unmatched: 19. Germline V gene lookup returns CDR1 LNHDA and CDR2 SQIVND (reference sequence). CDR3 amino acids: CASTSQWGQTMGGYTF. The CDR3 bases are TGTGCCAGTACCTCCCAATGGGGACAGACAATGGGAGGCTACACCTTC.

The chain links TRBV19 to TRBJ1-1, with D perhaps matching TRBD1 (5 bases). The CDR3 runs 14 residues. Per germline, CDR1 LNHDA and CDR2 SQIVND (reference sequence). The germline V and J ends were trimmed by 10 bases and 2 bases, with 17 bases remaining between them. CDR3 sequence (DNA): TGTGCCACCCACAACCGGGGGGGTAACACTGAAGCTTTCTTT. Translated: CATHNRGGNTEAFF.

This sequence joins TRBV6-5 and TRBJ2-2; tentatively, D is TRBD1 (6 bases). Germline CDR1 and CDR2: MNHEY and SVGAGI. Trimming removed 2 bases at V and 5 bases at J, with 15 bases between. The CDR3 has 16 residues. CDR3 protein: CASSYRTAGGTGELFF. CDR3 coding DNA: TGTGCCAGCAGTTACCGGACAGCCGGTGGGACCGGGGAGCTGTTTTTT.

The rearrangement uses TRBV9 and TRBJ1-5; unclear D gene. Germline V gene lookup returns CDR1 SGDLS and CDR2 YYNGEE. This CDR3 comprises 13 residues. Trimming cost V 0 bases and J 9 bases, with 10 bases left between them. Here the CDR3 DNA reads TGTGCCAGCAGCGTAGATAGCCGGGGGCCCCAGCATTTT. Translation gives CASSVDSRGPQHF. Full variable domain (rest looked up from reference TRBV9 and TRBJ1-5): DSGVTQTPKHLITATGQRVTLRCSPRSGDLSVYWYQQSLDQGLQFLIQYYNGEERAKGNILERFSAQQFPDLHSELNLSSLELGDSALYFCASSVDSRGPQHFGDGTRLSIL.

The chain has TRBV4-3 and TRBJ1-5; no firm D call. Germline V gene data show CDR1 as LGHNA and CDR2 as YSLEER. CDR3 size: 14 residues. Trimming took off 0 bases at V and 5 bases at J, with 8 bases between the two ends. The DNA for the CDR3 is TGCGCCAGCAGCCAAGATCGCAGATATCAGCCCCAGCATTTT. Residues: CASSQDRRYQPQHF.

This sequence joins TRBV7-2 and TRBJ1-1; D uncertain. The V end lost 3 bases, the J end lost 1 base, and 9 bases lay between the germline ends. The CDR3 sequence is 14 residues long. Germline assignment: CDR1 SGHTA and CDR2 FQGNSA. CDR3: CASSLGSGNTEAFF. Written as DNA, the CDR3 is TGTGCCAGCAGCTTGGGTAGCGGGAACACTGAAGCTTTCTTT. Based on the CDR3 plus reference TRBV7-2 and TRBJ1-1, the full variable domain is GAGVSQSPSNKVTEKGKDVELRCDPISGHTALYWYRQSLGQGLEFLIYFQGNSAPDKSGLPSDRFSAERTGGSVSTLTIQRTQQEDSAVYLCASSLGSGNTEAFFGQGTRLTVV.

The genes are TRBV4-2 and TRBJ2-3, with 10 bases aligning to TRBD2. The CDR3 length is 18 residues. Germline lookup yields CDR1 LGHNA and CDR2 YNFKEQ. The junction had 10 bases not matched to a gene; V was cut back by 0 bases and J by 4 bases. CDR3 coding DNA: TGTGCCAGCAGCCAAGATCGGGGTAGCGGGGGGCCGGCAGATACGCAGTATTTT. Translating gives CASSQDRGSGGPADTQYF.

This CDR3 reads CASSREGQGPFGATQYF. The DNA for the CDR3 is TGTGCCAGCAGCCGAGAGGGACAGGGGCCCTTCGGGGCTACGCAGTATTTT. The gene calls are TRBV6-4 and TRBJ2-3; 10 bases align to TRBD1. Germline V gives CDR1 MRHNA, CDR2 SNTAGT. The CDR3 is 17 residues long. J lost 8 bases, V lost 6 bases, and 17 bases had no gene match.

The rearrangement joins TRBV15 to TRBJ1-3; D is perhaps TRBD1 (6 bases). Trimming stripped 4 bases from V and 0 bases from J, with 19 bases between. The CDR3 runs 18 residues. Germline CDR1 and CDR2: LNHNV and YYDKDF (reference sequence). DNA of the CDR3: TGTGCCACCAGCAAAACTGGCCTCAGGGGAGTCTCTGGAAACACCATATATTTT. Its translation: CATSKTGLRGVSGNTIYF.

V and J are TRBV2 and TRBJ1-5; D not resolved. The V end was cut by 1 base, the J end by 4 bases, with 11 bases between. The CDR3 length is 15 residues. Germline CDR1 and CDR2: SNHLY and FYNNEI. CDR3 residues: CASSEVIGDNQPQHF. CDR3 DNA sequence: TGTGCCAGCAGTGAAGTTATAGGAGATAATCAGCCCCAGCATTTT.

The rearrangement links TRBV6-5 to TRBJ1-5; 9 bases match TRBD1. CDR3 length: 16 amino acids. V lost 5 bases, J lost 1 base, and 6 bases stayed unmatched. From germline, CDR1 is MNHEY and CDR2 SVGAGI. The CDR3 reads CASSNYGQGSNQPQHF. In nucleotides, the CDR3 is TGTGCCAGCAGTAACTACGGACAGGGGAGCAATCAGCCCCAGCATTTT.

This sequence joins TRBV6-2 or TRBV6-3 and TRBJ2-3; D is undetermined. CDR1 and CDR2 from the germline V gene are MNHEY and SVGEGT. The germline V and J ends were trimmed by 1 base and 0 bases, with 11 bases remaining between them. This CDR3 comprises 16 residues. For the CDR3, the DNA is TGTGCCAGCAGTTACTACGGTTTCGGTAGCACAGATACGCAGTATTTT. It yields the protein CASSYYGFGSTDTQYF.

This clone came up a few times. V usage is TRBV2 and J usage is TRBJ1-6; D is perhaps TRBD1 (5 bases). From germline, CDR1 is SNHLY and CDR2 FYNNEI. The CDR3 sequence is 13 residues long. The ends were cut back, 7 bases at V and 5 bases at J, with 9 bases in the middle. CDR3 DNA sequence: TGTGCCAGCACCGGGGGTAATAATTCACCCCTCCACTTT. Translation gives CASTGGNNSPLHF. Drawing the rest from reference TRBV2 and TRBJ1-6, the complete variable domain is EPEVTQTPSHQVTQMGQEVILRCVPISNHLYFYWYRQILGQKVEFLVSFYNNEISEKSEIFDDQFSVERPDGSNFTLKIRSTKLEDSAMYFCASTGGNNSPLHFGNGTRLTVT.

This chain connects TRBV7-2 to TRBJ1-2, with 11 bases lining up with TRBD1. The CDR3 is made up of 15 amino acids. Trimming removed 3 bases from V and 8 bases from J; junction bases left unmatched: 8. Germline loops: CDR1 SGHTA, CDR2 FQGNSA. The CDR3 here is CASSFQGQGVWGYTF. Here the CDR3 DNA reads TGTGCCAGCAGCTTTCAGGGACAGGGGGTGTGGGGCTACACCTTC. Full variable domain (remainder filled in from reference TRBV7-2 and TRBJ1-2): GAGVSQSPSNKVTEKGKDVELRCDPISGHTALYWYRQSLGQGLEFLIYFQGNSAPDKSGLPSDRFSAERTGGSVSTLTIQRTQQEDSAVYLCASSFQGQGVWGYTFGSGTRLTVV.

The sample holds one count of this clone. The rearrangement uses TRBV24-1 and TRBJ1-2, with 11 nucleotides matching TRBD1. The trim removed 4 bases at V and 7 bases at J, leaving 4 bases unmatched. Germline V gives CDR1 KGHDR, CDR2 SFDVKD. The CDR3 totals 14 residues. CDR3 nucleotide sequence: TGTGCCACCAGTGACGGACAGGGGGCGGGTGGCTACACCTTC. Its protein is CATSDGQGAGGYTF.

V usage is TRBV11-2 and J usage is TRBJ2-1; D is possibly TRBD2 (6 bases). CDR1 and CDR2 from the germline V gene are SGHAT and FQNNGV. V lost 5 bases, J lost 0 bases, and 11 bases lay in between. The CDR3 runs to 15 residues. CDR3 coding DNA: TGTGCCAGCAGCCTTGGGGGGAGCTCCTACAATGAGCAGTTCTTC. Translated, it gives CASSLGGSSYNEQFF.

The V and J genes are TRBV20-1 and TRBJ1-1; TRBD1 matches 7 bases. This CDR3 spans 11 amino acids. Germline V gene lookup returns CDR1 DFQATT and CDR2 SNEGSKA (reference sequence). The CDR3 region has the DNA TGCAGGGCGACAGGGCGAGCTGAAGCTTTCTTT. Translating gives CRATGRAEAFF.